Shown below are 21 T cell receptor beta chains from a single sample sequenced in a study of T cell repertoires in urothelial bladder cancer. TCRdb keeps only in-frame clones here, not all; method: immunoSEQ multiplex PCR. Of fewer than 14,000 clones listed, 68% are singletons. Material: tumor-infiltrating cells from bladder cancer. The receptor source for this set is a human donor with a benign inflammatory bladder lesion.

There are a few counts of this clone. The V and J genes are TRBV9 and TRBJ1-1; TRBD1 matches 8 bases. V shed 3 bases, J shed 1 base, and the junction held 5 bases outside the gene matches. Germline V gives CDR1 SGDLS, CDR2 YYNGEE. The CDR3 totals 15 residues. The CDR3 sequence: CASSGQGLGNTEAFF. The CDR3 DNA follows: TGTGCCAGCAGCGGACAGGGGCTGGGGAACACTGAAGCTTTCTTT. The variable domain in full, with the rest retrieved from reference TRBV9 and TRBJ1-1, is DSGVTQTPKHLITATGQRVTLRCSPRSGDLSVYWYQQSLDQGLQFLIQYYNGEERAKGNILERFSAQQFPDLHSELNLSSLELGDSALYFCASSGQGLGNTEAFFGQGTRLTVV.

The chain combines TRBV27 with TRBJ1-1, with 11 bases aligning to TRBD1. Germline V gives CDR1 MNHEY, CDR2 SMNVEV (reference sequence). V dropped 7 bases and J dropped 5; count of bases not matched to a gene: 3. This CDR3 is 13 amino acids long. In DNA, the CDR3 is TGTGCCAGCAATGGACAGGGGGCGACTGAAGCTTTCTTT. Its translation is CASNGQGATEAFF.

This clone occurred a few times. Distinct nucleotide sequences in the sample also encode this CDR3. This chain connects TRBV20-1 to TRBJ1-2; D is ambiguous. V shed 6 bases and J shed 4 bases, with 9 bases lying between them. The CDR3 has 11 residues. Germline-derived CDR1 and CDR2 are DFQATT and SNEGSKA (reference sequence). The CDR3 DNA sequence: TGCAGTGCCTCCGGGCTCTATGGCTACACCTTC. It encodes CSASGLYGYTF.

The chain combines TRBV5-1 with TRBJ2-1, with 7 bases identical to TRBD1. Germline CDR1 and CDR2: SGHRS and YFSETQ. The CDR3 length is 15 residues. V was pared by 5 bases and J by 2 bases, with 7 bases of the junction left unmatched. CDR3 sequence: CASSISGQTYNEQFF. Written as DNA, the CDR3 is TGCGCCAGCAGTATTTCGGGACAGACCTACAATGAGCAGTTCTTC. Using reference TRBV5-1 and TRBJ2-1 for the parts outside the CDR3, the full variable domain is KAGVTQTPRYLIKTRGQQVTLSCSPISGHRSVSWYQQTPGQGLQFLFEYFSETQRNKGNFPGRFSGRQFSNSRSEMNVSTLELGDSALYLCASSISGQTYNEQFFGPGTRLTVL.

This clone was picked up a small number of times. This rearrangement joins TRBV11-2 to TRBJ2-5, with D possibly TRBD1 on 6 matching bases. Germline CDR1 is SGHAT and CDR2 is FQNNGV. The germline V and J ends were trimmed by 3 bases and 0 bases, with 8 bases remaining between them. The CDR3 runs to 14 residues. CDR3 residues: CASSFQGYQETQYF. The CDR3 DNA is TGTGCCAGCAGCTTCCAGGGGTACCAAGAGACCCAGTACTTC.

This sequence joins TRBV10-3 and TRBJ2-1; 12 bases map to TRBD2. CDR3 size: 14 residues. Germline-derived CDR1 and CDR2 are ENHRY and SYGVKD. J gave up 5 bases and V 8 bases, and 4 bases lay outside the gene matches. Written as DNA, the CDR3 is TGTGCCATCCTACCTAGCGGGGGGGACAATGAGCAGTTCTTC. Residues: CAILPSGGDNEQFF.

The chain is built from TRBV27 and TRBJ2-3, with 12 bases lining up with TRBD2. This CDR3 comprises 18 residues. Trimming at V came to 3 bases and at J to 1 base, leaving 8 bases not matched to a gene. CDR1 is MNHEY, CDR2 SMNVEV, per germline (reference sequence). The CDR3 DNA is TGTGCCAGCAGTTTGCCTAGCGGGGGGGCCGGCGGCACAGATACGCAGTATTTT. As protein: CASSLPSGGAGGTDTQYF.

The gene calls are TRBV5-6 and TRBJ2-3; D gene unclear. The CDR3 sequence is 14 residues long. V lost 1 base and J lost 5, with 11 bases in between. The germline gives CDR1 SGHDT, CDR2 YYEEEE. CDR3 sequence: CASSLMSIGDTQYF. The CDR3, as DNA: TGTGCCAGCAGCTTGATGTCGATCGGAGATACGCAGTATTTT.

The genes are TRBV2 and TRBJ1-1; D is ambiguous. Germline CDR1 reads SNHLY; CDR2 reads FYNNEI. The CDR3 is 11 residues long. Trimming cost V 7 bases and J 5 bases, with 8 bases left between them. CDR3 protein: CASTLFTEAFF. As DNA, the CDR3 is TGTGCCAGCACCCTCTTTACTGAAGCTTTCTTT.

This clone was found a few times. This chain uses TRBV6-5 with TRBJ2-7, with D possibly TRBD1 on 6 matching bases. The germline V gene has CDR1 MNHEY and CDR2 SVGAGI. The CDR3 is made up of 13 amino acids. The V end was cut by 4 bases, the J end by 3 bases, with 10 bases between. As DNA, the CDR3 is TGTGCCAGCAGTTCGGCAGGGGACTACGAGCAGTACTTC. The encoded protein is CASSSAGDYEQYF.

This clone has just a few counts. The chain recombines TRBV29-1 with TRBJ2-1, with D perhaps TRBD1 (8 bases). Trimming shortened V by 4 bases and J by 0 bases, and 16 bases separated the two germline ends. This CDR3 has 16 residues. Germline V gene sequence: CDR1 SQVTM, CDR2 ANQGSEA. CDR3 sequence reads: CSVAQGGPSSYNEQFF. In nucleotides, the CDR3 is TGCAGCGTTGCACAGGGGGGGCCCAGCTCCTACAATGAGCAGTTCTTC.

The rearrangement uses TRBV7-9 and TRBJ2-3, with D perhaps given as TRBD1 or TRBD2 (6 bases each). Germline lookup yields CDR1 SEHNR and CDR2 FQNEAQ (reference sequence). V lost 6 bases and J lost 6, with 19 bases in between. The CDR3 has 15 amino acids. DNA of the CDR3: TGTGCCAGCAGTTACAGGGACTCAGTTCCCGATACGCAGTATTTT. Translated: CASSYRDSVPDTQYF.

This clone has only one observation. This chain connects TRBV6-5 to TRBJ2-1; 7 bases are a match to TRBD2. CDR3 length: 15 amino acids. CDR1 MNHEY and CDR2 SVGAGI come from the germline V gene. The junction had 13 bases not matched to a gene; V was cut back by 7 bases and J by 7 bases. The CDR3 DNA sequence: TGTGCCAGCACCAAGACTAGCAACCTCAGGAATGAGCAGTTCTTC. Its protein product is CASTKTSNLRNEQFF.

This rearrangement joins TRBV29-1 to TRBJ1-2, with D unresolved. The germline V gene has CDR1 SQVTM and CDR2 ANQGSEA. The V end was cut by 3 bases, the J end by 4 bases, with 12 bases between. The CDR3 is made up of 13 amino acids. The CDR3 loop is CSVDTDGFYGYTF. CDR3 nucleotides: TGCAGCGTTGATACGGACGGCTTCTATGGCTACACCTTC.

The V call is TRBV5-8, the J call TRBJ2-2, with TRBD2 identical over 11 bases. The CDR3 runs to 15 residues. The germline CDR1 and CDR2 sequences are SGHTS and YDEGEE. J lost 3 bases, V lost 3 bases, and 1 base had no gene match. Written as DNA, the CDR3 is TGTGCCAGCAGCTCACTAGCGGGGGACACCGGGGAGCTGTTTTTT. Translation gives CASSSLAGDTGELFF.

J is TRBJ2-4 and V is TRBV12-5; D is perhaps TRBD1 (5 bases). Germline CDR1 is LGHNT and CDR2 is FRNRAP. Trimming took 3 bases from V and 4 from J, leaving 7 bases between them. The CDR3 contains 13 residues. The CDR3 DNA follows: TGTGCTAGTGGTTTCCAGGGTAAAAACATTCAGTACTTC. Protein sequence: CASGFQGKNIQYF.

CDR3 sequence (DNA): TGTGCCAGCAGCCCCGGGACTACCTACACCGGGGAGCTGTTTTTT. It specifies CASSPGTTYTGELFF. The genes are TRBV11-2 and TRBJ2-2; 7 nucleotides align to TRBD2. With V trimmed by 5 bases and J by 3 bases, 6 bases remained unmatched. This CDR3 contains 15 residues. The germline V gene encodes CDR1 SGHAT and CDR2 FQNNGV.

This rearrangement joins TRBV5-1 to TRBJ2-7; D is possibly TRBD2 (5 bases). This CDR3 is 15 amino acids long. Trimming cost V 4 bases and J 0 bases, with 14 bases left between them. The germline V gene encodes CDR1 SGHRS and CDR2 YFSETQ. The CDR3 sequence: CASSEVFGSSYEQYF. Here the CDR3 DNA reads TGCGCCAGCAGCGAAGTTTTTGGGAGCTCCTACGAGCAGTACTTC.

The chain carries TRBV11-1 and TRBJ1-1, with TRBD1 as a possible D gene (5 bases). Trimming took 4 bases from V and 1 from J, leaving 16 bases between them. The CDR3 has 16 amino acids. The germline gives CDR1 SGHAT, CDR2 FQDESV (reference sequence). The CDR3 protein is CASSSPGGTGNTEAFF. The CDR3 bases are TGTGCCAGCAGCTCACCGGGGGGGACGGGGAACACTGAAGCTTTCTTT.

The rearrangement links TRBV27 to TRBJ2-1, with D possibly matching TRBD2 (5 bases). Germline values: CDR1 MNHEY, CDR2 SMNVEV (reference sequence). This CDR3 comprises 15 residues. V was shortened by 2 bases and J by 0 bases, with 8 bases between the two germline ends. This CDR3 reads CASSLGSYSYNEQFF. Written as DNA, the CDR3 is TGTGCCAGCAGTTTAGGGAGTTACTCCTACAATGAGCAGTTCTTC.

This CDR3 reads CASLEVGGANIQYF. In DNA form, the CDR3 reads TGTGCCAGCTTGGAGGTTGGGGGCGCGAACATTCAGTACTTC. This rearrangement joins TRBV18 to TRBJ2-4, with D possibly matching TRBD1 (6 bases). V gave up 7 bases and J gave up 7 bases, with 17 bases separating them. CDR1 is KGHSH and CDR2 is LQKENI in the germline V gene. This CDR3 is built from 14 residues. The variable domain in full, completed from reference TRBV18 and TRBJ2-4, reads NAGVMQNPRHLVRRRGQEARLRCSPMKGHSHVYWYRQLPEEGLKFMVYLQKENIIDESGMPKERFSAEFPKEGPSILRIQQVVRGDSAAYFCASLEVGGANIQYFGAGTRLSVL.